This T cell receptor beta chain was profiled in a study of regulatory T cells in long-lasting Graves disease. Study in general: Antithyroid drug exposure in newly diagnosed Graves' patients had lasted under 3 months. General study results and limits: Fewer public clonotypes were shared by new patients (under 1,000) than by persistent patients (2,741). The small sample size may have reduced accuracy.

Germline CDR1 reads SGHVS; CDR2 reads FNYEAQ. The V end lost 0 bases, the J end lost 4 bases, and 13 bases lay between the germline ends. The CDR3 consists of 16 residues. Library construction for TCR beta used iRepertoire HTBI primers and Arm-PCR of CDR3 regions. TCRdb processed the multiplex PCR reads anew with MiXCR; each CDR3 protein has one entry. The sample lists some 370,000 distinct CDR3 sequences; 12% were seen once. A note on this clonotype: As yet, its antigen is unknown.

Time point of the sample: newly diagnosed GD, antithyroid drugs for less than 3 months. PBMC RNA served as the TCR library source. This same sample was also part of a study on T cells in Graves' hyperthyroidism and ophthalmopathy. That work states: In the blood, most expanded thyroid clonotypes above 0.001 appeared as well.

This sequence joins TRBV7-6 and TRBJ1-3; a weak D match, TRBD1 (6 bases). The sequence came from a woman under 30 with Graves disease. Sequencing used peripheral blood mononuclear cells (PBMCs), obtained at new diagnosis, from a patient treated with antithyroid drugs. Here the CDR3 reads CASSLAPRGRGNTIYF. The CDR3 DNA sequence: TGTGCCAGCAGCTTAGCGCCCAGGGGAAGAGGAAACACCATATATTTT. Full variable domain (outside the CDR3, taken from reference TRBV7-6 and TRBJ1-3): GAGVSQSPRYKVTKRGQDVALRCDPISGHVSLYWYRQALGQGPEFLTYFNYEAQQDKSGLPNDRFSAERPEGSISTLTIQRTEQRDSAMYRCASSLAPRGRGNTIYFGEGSWLTVV.